Shown below are 8 T cell receptor beta chains from a single sample sequenced in a study of somatic mutations in cytotoxic T cells in rheumatoid arthritis. Using immunoSEQ multiplex PCR, the repertoire was profiled, and TCRdb retains in-frame clones only, with some absent. The data contain more than 10,000 clones, roughly 73% of them seen just once; the ten biggest clones take up around 40%. Specimen: CD8+ T cells sorted from blood. These receptors came from a man aged 60 to 75 in good health.

V and J are TRBV7-6 and TRBJ2-7, with 8 bases that match TRBD2. Trimming cost V 5 bases and J 3 bases; bases outside gene matches: 6. The CDR3 sequence is 14 residues long. In germline, CDR1 is SGHVS, CDR2 FNYEAQ. The CDR3 nucleotides are TGTGCCAGCAGCGAATTTACTAGCGGCTACGAGCAGTACTTC. Translated, it gives CASSEFTSGYEQYF.

In this sample, this clone turned up a few times. V and J are TRBV6-1 and TRBJ2-7; D call uncertain. CDR3 length equals 16 residues. CDR1 is MNHNS and CDR2 is SASEGT in the germline V gene. V shed 2 bases and J shed 5 bases, with 19 bases lying between them. CDR3: CASSESSPRKFDEQYF. As DNA, the CDR3 is TGTGCCAGCAGTGAATCTTCCCCTCGTAAATTTGACGAGCAGTACTTC.

This chain links TRBV6-4 with TRBJ2-5; 9 nucleotides align to TRBD2. CDR1 and CDR2 (germline): MRHNA, SNTAGT. Trimming at V came to 6 bases and at J to 2 bases, leaving 7 bases not matched to a gene. This CDR3 comprises 15 residues. CDR3 sequence (DNA): TGTGCCAGCAGCGCTATAGCGGGGGATCAAGAGACCCAGTACTTC. It specifies CASSAIAGDQETQYF.

This clone was counted only a few times. The chain has TRBV5-8 and TRBJ2-7; 8 nucleotides line up with TRBD2. Germline CDR1 and CDR2: SGHTS and YDEGEE. This CDR3 region has 16 residues. J was trimmed by 1 base and V by 2 bases; bases with no gene match: 8. CDR3 residues: CASSFPSGGPSYEQYF. For the CDR3, the DNA is TGTGCCAGCAGCTTTCCCAGCGGGGGCCCTTCCTACGAGCAGTACTTC.

The V call is TRBV6-5, the J call TRBJ1-6; D possibly corresponds to TRBD1 (5 bases). The CDR3 loop spans 13 amino acids. Germline V gene data show CDR1 as MNHEY and CDR2 as SVGAGI. The V gene lost 7 bases and the J gene lost 9 bases, with 13 bases spanning the gap. As DNA, the CDR3 is TGTGCCAGCACCTATGGCCAGGGTTCACCCCTCCACTTT. This translates into CASTYGQGSPLHF.

This clone came up once. The genes are TRBV2 and TRBJ2-3, with D unresolved. The CDR3 sequence is 14 residues long. Germline assignment: CDR1 SNHLY and CDR2 FYNNEI. Trimming took 1 base from V and 0 from J, leaving 5 bases between them. CDR3 sequence: CASSEVASTDTQYF. The CDR3 DNA reads as TGTGCCAGCAGTGAAGTGGCGAGCACAGATACGCAGTATTTT.

The gene calls are TRBV4-2 and TRBJ2-1; 9 nucleotides line up with TRBD2. This CDR3 is built from 16 residues. V gave up 0 bases and J gave up 6 bases; unmatched junction bases: 6. Germline V gene data show CDR1 as LGHNA and CDR2 as YNFKEQ. The CDR3 reads CASSQDLGTSINEQFF. Written as DNA, the CDR3 is TGTGCCAGCAGCCAAGATCTTGGGACTAGCATCAATGAGCAGTTCTTC.

The chain joins TRBV28 to TRBJ2-7; D possibly corresponds to TRBD1 (6 bases). V was cut by 1 base and J by 12 bases, with 19 bases left in between. CDR1 and CDR2 from the germline V gene are MDHEN and SYDVKM. The CDR3 is 14 amino acids. DNA for the CDR3: TGTGCCAGCAGTTTATCGGGGACACCTTTCGTCCGGTACTTC. Protein: CASSLSGTPFVRYF. Using reference TRBV28 and TRBJ2-7 for the parts outside the CDR3, the full variable domain is DVKVTQSSRYLVKRTGEKVFLECVQDMDHENMFWYRQDPGLGLRLIYFSYDVKMKEKGDIPEGYSVSREKKERFSLILESASTNQTSMYLCASSLSGTPFVRYFGPGTRLTVT.